This T cell receptor beta chain is from a study of T cells in localized non-small cell lung cancer. This CDR3 comprises 14 residues. In germline, CDR1 is GTSNPN, CDR2 SVGIG (reference sequence). The V end was cut by 5 bases, the J end by 1 base, with 13 bases between. Generated by immunoSEQ multiplex PCR, the TCRdb table keeps only in-frame clones and is missing some. The sample carries 26,000 or so clones, 80% to 90% recorded once. This rearrangement joins TRBV30 to TRBJ2-3; D may match TRBD1 or TRBD2 (6 bases each). Material: peripheral blood, obtained before any cancer treatment. The receptor comes from a male donor at least 60 years old with stage I lung adenocarcinoma. The CDR3 DNA follows: TGTGCCTGGTCCTTGAGGGGGGGCACAGATACGCAGTATTTT. This encodes CAWSLRGGTDTQYF.